These 5 T cell receptor beta chains originate from one sample sequenced in a study of OX40 agonist ivuxolimab in advanced cancers. Only in-frame clones appear in the TCRdb table, and some are missing; sequencing was by immunoSEQ multiplex PCR. The sample holds over 85,000 clones, 70% to 90% seen once. Sequences were derived from CD4+ or CD8+ T cells sorted from blood, sampled in a trial of the OX40 agonist ivuxolimab. The receptors shown here come from an adult with an advanced solid tumor such as melanoma, head and neck, liver or kidney cancer.

This chain links TRBV28 with TRBJ2-5; D ambiguous. The germline V gene encodes CDR1 MDHEN and CDR2 SYDVKM. This CDR3 is built from 16 residues. The V gene lost 2 bases and the J gene lost 1 base, with 14 bases spanning the gap. The CDR3, as DNA: TGTGCCAGCAGTTTAGTAGGCGCACAGAGCCAAGAGACCCAGTACTTC. This codes for CASSLVGAQSQETQYF.

The chain combines TRBV2 with TRBJ2-7; 8 bases align to TRBD2. V lost 0 bases and J lost 3; bases outside the gene matches: 4. The CDR3 length is 15 residues. CDR1 is SNHLY, CDR2 FYNNEI, per germline. The CDR3 is CASSEARRGDYEQYF. In DNA, the CDR3 is TGTGCCAGCAGTGAAGCGCGGCGGGGGGACTACGAGCAGTACTTC.

CDR3 in DNA: TGTGCCAGCACGCTCCGACCCGGGACAGGCCTTTCCTACGAGCAGTACTTC. Residues: CASTLRPGTGLSYEQYF. The chain recombines TRBV5-6 with TRBJ2-7; 8 bases map to TRBD1. This CDR3 region has 17 residues. Germline CDR1 reads SGHDT; CDR2 reads YYEEEE. V lost 6 bases to trimming and J lost 1 base; unmatched junction nucleotides: 15.

The chain uses TRBV7-3 and TRBJ2-5; D may be TRBD1 (5 bases). The germline CDR1 and CDR2 sequences are SGHTA and FQGTGA. Deletions cut 5 bases from V and 2 bases from J, with 9 bases between. The CDR3 extends over 13 amino acids. CDR3 coding DNA: TGTGCCAGCAGCCGGACATTTCAAGAGACCCAGTACTTC. Amino acids: CASSRTFQETQYF.

The chain links TRBV9 to TRBJ2-1; D is possibly TRBD1 or TRBD2 (5 bases each). V was trimmed by 4 bases and J by 3 bases, leaving 17 bases between them. CDR3 length: 16 residues. Per germline, CDR1 SGDLS and CDR2 YYNGEE. CDR3 coding DNA: TGTGCCAGCAGCAATATTAGGGCAGGGAGCTACAATGAGCAGTTCTTC. Amino acids: CASSNIRAGSYNEQFF.